A selection of T cell receptor beta chains follows, all from one sample in a study of early T cells in non-severe SARS-CoV-2 infection. TCRdb re-analysed the 5' RACE reads in MiXCR, keeping a single row per CDR3 protein. The sample lists 64,000 or so distinct CDR3 sequences; around 13% were seen once. Source material: whole blood. These receptors came from an adult who was a healthcare worker with PCR-confirmed SARS-CoV-2 infection or an uninfected control (not recorded which). Both conserved end residues are part of each CDR3. Each record gives: clone size, V gene, D gene, J gene, CDR3 DNA, CDR3 protein. A D gene is named only where the DNA matches it firmly. Rows give clone size only sometimes, using once, few, many, or a class for an expanded clone.

clone size: few; V gene: TRBV5-4; D gene: TRBD2; J gene: TRBJ2-5; CDR3 DNA: TGTGCCAGCAGCGACGGGACTAGCAAAATGGAAGAGACCCAGTACTTC; CDR3 protein: CASSDGTSKMEETQYF
clone size: few; V gene: TRBV7-2; D gene: NA; J gene: TRBJ2-7; CDR3 DNA: TGTGCCAGCAGCTTAGGGGAGGTTTCCTACGAGCAGTACTTC; CDR3 protein: CASSLGEVSYEQYF
clone size: NA; V gene: TRBV6-5; D gene: NA; J gene: TRBJ2-7; CDR3 DNA: TGTGCCAGCAGTTACTCTTCAGGGGCCCATTACGAGCAGTACTTC; CDR3 protein: CASSYSSGAHYEQYF
clone size: NA; V gene: TRBV7-9; D gene: NA; J gene: TRBJ2-1; CDR3 DNA: TGTGCCAGCAGCGGAGCCTACAATGAGCAGTTCTTC; CDR3 protein: CASSGAYNEQFF
clone size: few; V gene: TRBV6-2/TRBV6-3; D gene: TRBD1; J gene: TRBJ1-2; CDR3 DNA: TGTGCCAGCAACGGACAGGGGGGCGACTATGGCTACACCTTC; CDR3 protein: CASNGQGGDYGYTF
clone size: NA; V gene: TRBV4-2; D gene: NA; J gene: TRBJ1-1; CDR3 DNA: TGTGCCAGCAGCCAAGCCGGGGACCCGGGCACTGAAGCTTTCTTT; CDR3 protein: CASSQAGDPGTEAFF
clone size: NA; V gene: TRBV20-1; D gene: NA; J gene: TRBJ2-3; CDR3 DNA: TGCAGTGCTAGGGGCAGCGGCACAGATACGCAGTATTTT; CDR3 protein: CSARGSGTDTQYF
clone size: few; V gene: TRBV6-5; D gene: NA; J gene: TRBJ1-6; CDR3 DNA: TGTGCCAGCAGTTACTCGAACAGGATTAATTCACCCCTCCACTTT; CDR3 protein: CASSYSNRINSPLHF
clone size: few; V gene: TRBV20-1; D gene: NA; J gene: TRBJ2-7; CDR3 DNA: TGCAGTGCTAGGGACTCTACGACCTACGAGCAGTACTTC; CDR3 protein: CSARDSTTYEQYF
clone size: many; V gene: TRBV11-1; D gene: TRBD2; J gene: TRBJ2-7; CDR3 DNA: TGTGCCAGCAGCTTAGAAGCGGGGGGGCAGTACGAGCAGTACTTC; CDR3 protein: CASSLEAGGQYEQYF
clone size: few; V gene: TRBV20-1; D gene: NA; J gene: TRBJ2-4; CDR3 DNA: TGCAGTGCTGGAAAAACAGGGCGTGGAAACATTCAGTACTTC; CDR3 protein: CSAGKTGRGNIQYF
clone size: NA; V gene: TRBV3-1; D gene: NA; J gene: TRBJ1-5; CDR3 DNA: TGTGCCAGCAGCCAAGGACTGCATAGCAATCAGCCCCAGCATTTT; CDR3 protein: CASSQGLHSNQPQHF
clone size: once; V gene: TRBV6-2/TRBV6-3; D gene: TRBD1; J gene: TRBJ1-5; CDR3 DNA: TGTGCCAGCAGCCTCCGGGACAGCCGAAATCAGCCCCAGCATTTT; CDR3 protein: CASSLRDSRNQPQHF
clone size: NA; V gene: TRBV4-1; D gene: NA; J gene: TRBJ2-5; CDR3 DNA: TGCGCCAGCAGCCAGCCAGGACTCGCCCCAGAGACCCAGTACTTC; CDR3 protein: CASSQPGLAPETQYF
clone size: few; V gene: TRBV7-9; D gene: TRBD1; J gene: TRBJ2-7; CDR3 DNA: TGTGCCAGCAGCTTATCAGGGGGCTCGCAGGAGCAGTACTTC; CDR3 protein: CASSLSGGSQEQYF
clone size: many; V gene: TRBV9; D gene: NA; J gene: TRBJ2-1; CDR3 DNA: TGTGCCAGCAGCGCAACCGGGACCAGTGCTGGCAATGAGCAGTTCTTC; CDR3 protein: CASSATGTSAGNEQFF
clone size: few; V gene: TRBV6-5; D gene: NA; J gene: TRBJ2-7; CDR3 DNA: TGTGCCAGCAGCCGGGGCGGGGTCCACGAGCAGTACTTC; CDR3 protein: CASSRGGVHEQYF
clone size: many; V gene: TRBV19; D gene: NA; J gene: TRBJ2-3; CDR3 DNA: TGTGCCACGGAGGGTAGCACAGATACGCAGTATTTT; CDR3 protein: CATEGSTDTQYF
clone size: few; V gene: TRBV9; D gene: NA; J gene: TRBJ1-5; CDR3 DNA: TGTGCCAGCAGCCCCACAGGGCTCAATCAGCCCCAGCATTTT; CDR3 protein: CASSPTGLNQPQHF
clone size: NA; V gene: TRBV5-1; D gene: NA; J gene: TRBJ2-1; CDR3 DNA: TGCGCCAGCACGCCATTAGCGGACAATGAGCAGTTCTTC; CDR3 protein: CASTPLADNEQFF
clone size: few; V gene: TRBV5-1; D gene: TRBD2; J gene: TRBJ2-2; CDR3 DNA: TGCGCCAGCAGTTTGGGACTAGCGGTGATATCCGGGGAGCTGTTTTTT; CDR3 protein: CASSLGLAVISGELFF
clone size: few; V gene: TRBV2; D gene: NA; J gene: TRBJ2-5; CDR3 DNA: TGTGCCACCGAGGCAGATTGGACTCAAGAGACCCAGTACTTC; CDR3 protein: CATEADWTQETQYF
clone size: NA; V gene: TRBV5-6; D gene: NA; J gene: TRBJ1-2; CDR3 DNA: TGTGCCAGCAGTTCAGAGGGAGGCTACACCTTC; CDR3 protein: CASSSEGGYTF
clone size: NA; V gene: TRBV9; D gene: NA; J gene: TRBJ2-2; CDR3 DNA: TGTGCCAGCAGCTCCAATTCGATCGGGGCCGGGGAGCTGTTTTTT; CDR3 protein: CASSSNSIGAGELFF
clone size: NA; V gene: TRBV30; D gene: NA; J gene: TRBJ2-2; CDR3 DNA: TGTGCCTGGAGTTCTCCGCGACTAAACACCGGGGAGCTGTTTTTT; CDR3 protein: CAWSSPRLNTGELFF
clone size: NA; V gene: TRBV6-5; D gene: NA; J gene: TRBJ1-2; CDR3 DNA: TGTGCCAGCACCCCTCAGGGGAGGGGTGGCTACACCTTC; CDR3 protein: CASTPQGRGGYTF
clone size: many; V gene: TRBV6-2/TRBV6-3; D gene: NA; J gene: TRBJ2-2; CDR3 DNA: TGTGCCAGCAGTGGACACGGCACCGGGGAGCTGTTTTTT; CDR3 protein: CASSGHGTGELFF
clone size: many; V gene: TRBV10-2; D gene: NA; J gene: TRBJ1-6; CDR3 DNA: TGCGCCAGCAGTGGGAGCTCCTATAATTCACCCCTCCACTTT; CDR3 protein: CASSGSSYNSPLHF
clone size: NA; V gene: TRBV6-6; D gene: NA; J gene: TRBJ1-5; CDR3 DNA: TGTGCCAGCATGTTGGGGGATCAGCCCCAGCATTTT; CDR3 protein: CASMLGDQPQHF
clone size: many; V gene: TRBV18; D gene: TRBD1; J gene: TRBJ2-7; CDR3 DNA: TGTGCCAGCTCGTTCCGGGACAGCTCCTACGAGCAGTACTTC; CDR3 protein: CASSFRDSSYEQYF
clone size: NA; V gene: TRBV12-3/TRBV12-4; D gene: NA; J gene: TRBJ2-2; CDR3 DNA: TGTGCCAGCAGTTCAGTCTGGAACACCGGGGAGCTGTTTTTT; CDR3 protein: CASSSVWNTGELFF
clone size: many; V gene: TRBV29-1; D gene: NA; J gene: TRBJ1-2; CDR3 DNA: TGCAGCGTTGAAATGACAAAAGTGAGTGGCTACACCTTC; CDR3 protein: CSVEMTKVSGYTF
clone size: many; V gene: TRBV18; D gene: TRBD1; J gene: TRBJ1-1; CDR3 DNA: TGTGCCAGTTCCGGGACAGGGATCCCTGAAGCTTTCTTT; CDR3 protein: CASSGTGIPEAFF
clone size: few; V gene: TRBV5-1; D gene: NA; J gene: TRBJ2-7; CDR3 DNA: TGCGCCAGCAGTCAACCGGGCCACCTTAGGGAGCAGTACTTC; CDR3 protein: CASSQPGHLREQYF
clone size: few; V gene: TRBV29-1; D gene: NA; J gene: TRBJ1-1; CDR3 DNA: TGCAGCGTTGCAACAAGAACGGGGACTGAAGCTTTCTTT; CDR3 protein: CSVATRTGTEAFF
clone size: few; V gene: TRBV20-1; D gene: NA; J gene: TRBJ1-4; CDR3 DNA: TGCAGTGCTAGAGAGGCTACCGACTTGGGAAAACTGTTTTTT; CDR3 protein: CSAREATDLGKLFF
clone size: few; V gene: TRBV29-1; D gene: TRBD1; J gene: TRBJ1-1; CDR3 DNA: TGCAGCGTGGGACAGACGAACACTGAAGCTTTCTTT; CDR3 protein: CSVGQTNTEAFF
clone size: NA; V gene: TRBV7-8; D gene: TRBD2; J gene: TRBJ2-2; CDR3 DNA: TGTGCCAGCAGCTTGGCTAGCGGGGGGAACACCGGGGAGCTGTTTTTT; CDR3 protein: CASSLASGGNTGELFF
clone size: many; V gene: TRBV7-8; D gene: NA; J gene: TRBJ1-1; CDR3 DNA: TGTGCCAGCAGCTCGGGTACAGGGTTACCTGAAGCTTTCTTT; CDR3 protein: CASSSGTGLPEAFF